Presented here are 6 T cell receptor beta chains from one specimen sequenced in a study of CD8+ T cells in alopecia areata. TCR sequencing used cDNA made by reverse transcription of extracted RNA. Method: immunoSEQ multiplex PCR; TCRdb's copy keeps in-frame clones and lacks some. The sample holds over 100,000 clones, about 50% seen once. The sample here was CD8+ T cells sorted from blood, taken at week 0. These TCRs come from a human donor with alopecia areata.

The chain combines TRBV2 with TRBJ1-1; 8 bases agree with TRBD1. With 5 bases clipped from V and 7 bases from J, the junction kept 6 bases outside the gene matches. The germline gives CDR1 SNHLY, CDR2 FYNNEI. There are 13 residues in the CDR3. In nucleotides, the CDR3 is TGTGCCAGCAGTAACAGGGGGTTGAGTGAAGCTTTCTTT. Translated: CASSNRGLSEAFF.

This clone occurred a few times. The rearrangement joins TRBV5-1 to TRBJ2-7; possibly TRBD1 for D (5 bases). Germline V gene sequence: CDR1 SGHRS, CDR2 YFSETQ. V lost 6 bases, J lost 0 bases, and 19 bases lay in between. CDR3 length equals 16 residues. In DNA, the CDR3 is TGCGCCAGCAACCCACTGGGCCAGGGTGACTCCTACGAGCAGTACTTC. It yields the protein CASNPLGQGDSYEQYF.

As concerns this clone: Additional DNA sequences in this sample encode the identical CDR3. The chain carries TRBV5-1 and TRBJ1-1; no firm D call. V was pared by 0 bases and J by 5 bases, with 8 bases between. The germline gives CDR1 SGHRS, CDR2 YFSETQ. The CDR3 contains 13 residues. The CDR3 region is CASSLGSGTEAFF. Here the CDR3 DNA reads TGCGCCAGCAGCTTGGGATCCGGGACTGAAGCTTTCTTT.

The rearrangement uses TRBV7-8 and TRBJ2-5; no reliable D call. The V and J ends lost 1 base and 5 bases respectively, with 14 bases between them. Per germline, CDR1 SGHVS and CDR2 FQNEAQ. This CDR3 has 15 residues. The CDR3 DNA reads TGTGCCAGCAGCTTAGTGTACGGTAGCTCTGAGACCCAGTACTTC. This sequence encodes CASSLVYGSSETQYF.

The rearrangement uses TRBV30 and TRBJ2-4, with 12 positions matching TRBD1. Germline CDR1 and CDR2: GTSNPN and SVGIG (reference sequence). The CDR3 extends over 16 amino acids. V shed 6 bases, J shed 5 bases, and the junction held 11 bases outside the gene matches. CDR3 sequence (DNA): TGTGCCTGCGAACTGCGGGACAGGGGGCCCGAAAACATTCAGTACTTC. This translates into CACELRDRGPENIQYF.

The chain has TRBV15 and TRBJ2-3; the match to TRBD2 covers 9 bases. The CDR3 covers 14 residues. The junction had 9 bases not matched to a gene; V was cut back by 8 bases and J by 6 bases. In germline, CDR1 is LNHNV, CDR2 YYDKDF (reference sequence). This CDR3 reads CATEVAGVGDTQYF. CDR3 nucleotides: TGTGCCACCGAGGTAGCGGGGGTCGGGGATACGCAGTATTTT.